A single sample is the source of the 21 T cell receptor beta chains below, sequenced in a study of cytomegalovirus exposure and HLA in healthy donors. The primer mix had 60 Vbeta and 13 Jbeta primers. Profiled with immunoSEQ multiplex PCR; TCRdb holds only in-frame clones, not every one. The sample yields roughly 200,000 clones, roughly four fifths seen once. The material sequenced was PBMCs. The receptors were gathered from a man aged 30 to 39 in good health and CMV-seronegative.

The chain has TRBV4-2 and TRBJ2-3; no clear D. Germline V gene lookup returns CDR1 LGHNA and CDR2 YNFKEQ. V lost 6 bases and J 0 bases, leaving 10 bases between the germline ends. The CDR3 runs to 14 residues. CDR3 sequence reads: CASREFPSTDTQYF. In DNA form, the CDR3 reads TGTGCCAGCAGGGAGTTCCCTAGCACAGATACGCAGTATTTT.

The chain recombines TRBV25-1 with TRBJ1-4; D perhaps matches TRBD1 (6 bases). Germline CDR1 MGHDK, CDR2 SYGVNS. CDR3 length: 14 amino acids. V was trimmed by 11 bases and J by 6 bases, leaving 19 bases between them. The CDR3 DNA is TGTGCCTCCCAGGGGAGGGGGGCCCATGAAAAACTGTTTTTT. Amino acids: CASQGRGAHEKLFF.

This rearrangement joins TRBV4-1 to TRBJ2-2, with TRBD2 identical over 7 bases. The junction had 6 bases not matched to a gene; V was cut back by 4 bases and J by 4 bases. Germline CDR1 and CDR2: MGHRA and YSYEKL. This CDR3 is built from 15 residues. CDR3: CASSLTGGVTGELFF. CDR3 nucleotides: TGCGCCAGCAGCCTTACGGGAGGAGTCACCGGGGAGCTGTTTTTT.

V and J are TRBV5-1 and TRBJ2-7; 10 bases are a match to TRBD2. J gave up 7 bases and V 4 bases, and 14 bases lay outside the gene matches. CDR1 SGHRS and CDR2 YFSETQ come from the germline V gene. CDR3 size: 16 residues. The CDR3 region is CASSQGDPGLASEQYF. For the CDR3, the DNA is TGCGCCAGCAGCCAAGGAGATCCGGGACTAGCGAGTGAGCAGTACTTC.

The chain employs TRBV27 and TRBJ2-2; 10 bases fit TRBD2. This CDR3 spans 18 amino acids. Trimming cost V 2 bases and J 3 bases; bases outside gene matches: 9. In germline, CDR1 is MNHEY, CDR2 SMNVEV (reference sequence). CDR3 nucleotide sequence: TGTGCCAGCAGTTTAGTCATCGGGACTAGCGCCCACACCGGGGAGCTGTTTTTT. Translated, it gives CASSLVIGTSAHTGELFF.

The chain joins TRBV5-1 to TRBJ2-3; 7 bases are shared with TRBD2. The CDR3 contains 16 residues. Trimming removed 1 base from V and 6 bases from J; junction bases left unmatched: 11. Germline V CDR1 and CDR2: SGHRS, YFSETQ. The DNA for the CDR3 is TGCGCCAGCAGCTTGCAGGTAGCGGGTAGGACTGATACGCAGTATTTT. Translated, it gives CASSLQVAGRTDTQYF.

V gene TRBV10-1 combines with J gene TRBJ1-1; D ambiguous. CDR1 and CDR2 from the germline V gene are WNHNN and SYGVQD (reference sequence). CDR3 length equals 14 residues. Trimming removed 0 bases at V and 4 bases at J, with 9 bases between. CDR3 sequence (DNA): TGCGCCAGCAGTGAGTCGACGCGGATCACTGAAGCTTTCTTT. Its protein product is CASSESTRITEAFF.

CDR3 sequence: CASSQGTAYGYTF. DNA for the CDR3: TGTGCCAGCAGCCAAGGGACAGCCTATGGCTACACCTTC. This chain joins TRBV14 and TRBJ1-2; D may be TRBD1 (6 bases). Trimming cost V 1 base and J 4 bases, with 7 bases left between them. The CDR3 contains 13 residues. Per the germline V gene, CDR1 is SGHDN and CDR2 is FVKESK.

The chain has TRBV2 and TRBJ1-6; D ambiguous. CDR1 SNHLY and CDR2 FYNNEI come from the germline V gene. Trimming removed 7 bases from V and 8 bases from J, with 9 bases in between. This CDR3 spans 12 amino acids. The chain's CDR3 is CASKQIDSPLHF. In DNA form, the CDR3 reads TGTGCCAGCAAACAGATTGATTCACCCCTCCACTTT.

The chain uses TRBV5-6 and TRBJ2-5, with a tentative D call TRBD1 (6 bases). CDR1 and CDR2 (germline): SGHDT, YYEEEE. V shed 4 bases and J shed 2 bases, with 18 bases lying between them. This CDR3 is 16 amino acids long. The CDR3 loop is CASSPRTVPPQETQYF. CDR3 in DNA: TGTGCCAGCAGCCCCCGGACAGTTCCCCCTCAAGAGACCCAGTACTTC.

The V call is TRBV27, the J call TRBJ2-7, with 7 positions matching TRBD1. The CDR3 is made up of 13 amino acids. Germline V gene lookup returns CDR1 MNHEY and CDR2 SMNVEV (reference sequence). After removal of 6 bases from V and 3 bases from J, the junction contained 5 bases not matched to a gene. CDR3 in amino acids: CASSPGQIYEQYF. Written as DNA, the CDR3 is TGTGCCAGCAGCCCGGGACAGATCTACGAGCAGTACTTC.

This clone has just a few counts. This chain links TRBV19 with TRBJ1-1, with D unclear. Trimming cost V 7 bases and J 3 bases, with 12 bases left between them. The germline gives CDR1 LNHDA, CDR2 SQIVND (reference sequence). This CDR3 has 13 residues. CDR3 sequence (DNA): TGTGCCAGTACCAAGTGGAGGGACACTGAAGCTTTCTTT. Translated: CASTKWRDTEAFF.

The chain has TRBV19 and TRBJ1-5, with 7 bases fitting TRBD1. Germline values: CDR1 LNHDA, CDR2 SQIVND (reference sequence). The CDR3 spans 12 residues. Trimming took 4 bases from V and 14 from J; bases not matched to a gene: 8. CDR3 loop: CASSTRTGGEHF. The CDR3 DNA reads TGTGCCAGTAGTACACGGACAGGAGGAGAGCATTTT. Full variable domain (rest looked up from reference TRBV19 and TRBJ1-5): DGGITQSPKYLFRKEGQNVTLSCEQNLNHDAMYWYRQDPGQGLRLIYYSQIVNDFQKGDIAEGYSVSREKKESFPLTVTSAQKNPTAFYLCASSTRTGGEHFGDGTRLSIL.

The chain has TRBV5-1 and TRBJ2-7; TRBD1 matches 9 bases. The CDR3 loop spans 14 amino acids. Germline V gives CDR1 SGHRS, CDR2 YFSETQ. V shed 4 bases, J shed 7 bases, and the junction held 9 bases outside the gene matches. Here the CDR3 reads CASSPGQGRSEQYF. In DNA, the CDR3 is TGCGCCAGCAGCCCCGGACAGGGGCGTTCGGAGCAGTACTTC.

This chain uses TRBV2 with TRBJ2-7; 8 bases match TRBD1. Germline V gene lookup returns CDR1 SNHLY and CDR2 FYNNEI. This CDR3 contains 13 residues. J gave up 0 bases and V 9 bases, and 4 bases lay outside the gene matches. This CDR3 is CASGDRLSYEQYF. The CDR3 nucleotides read TGTGCCAGTGGGGACAGGCTCTCCTACGAGCAGTACTTC.

This clone is medium-sized (0.01 to 0.1%). CDR3 coding DNA: TGCGCCAGCAGCCAAGTTGAAGGGGGAATCGGTAGGTACAACTACGAGCAGTACTTC. It encodes CASSQVEGGIGRYNYEQYF. The rearrangement links TRBV4-1 to TRBJ2-7; D is perhaps TRBD1 (6 bases). Germline V gene sequence: CDR1 MGHRA, CDR2 YSYEKL. The CDR3 extends over 19 amino acids. V was cut by 1 base and J by 3 bases, with 25 bases left in between.

The chain links TRBV7-6 to TRBJ2-3; 8 bases line up with TRBD1. Losses at the gene ends were 6 bases for V and 4 bases for J; bases not matched to a gene: 0. Germline V gene lookup returns CDR1 SGHVS and CDR2 FNYEAQ. CDR3 length: 12 amino acids. The CDR3 is CASRTGADTQYF. CDR3 sequence (DNA): TGTGCCAGCAGGACAGGGGCAGATACGCAGTATTTT.

There are a few counts of this clone. The chain combines TRBV5-1 with TRBJ1-1; the D is unclear. Germline V gene lookup returns CDR1 SGHRS and CDR2 YFSETQ. This CDR3 comprises 12 residues. V was pared by 2 bases and J by 2 bases, with 4 bases between. This CDR3 reads CASSLTNTEAFF. The CDR3, as DNA: TGCGCCAGCAGCTTAACAAACACTGAAGCTTTCTTT.

The chain combines TRBV5-6 with TRBJ1-2, with D possibly matching TRBD1 (6 bases). Trimming removed 0 bases from V and 5 bases from J, with 14 bases in between. The CDR3 sequence is 15 residues long. Germline V gene sequence: CDR1 SGHDT, CDR2 YYEEEE. CDR3 in DNA: TGTGCCAGCAGCTTGGAGGGGGGGGCGGAATATGGCTACACCTTC. It translates to CASSLEGGAEYGYTF.

V is TRBV13 and J is TRBJ2-1; TRBD1 matches at 8 bases. The germline CDR1 and CDR2 sequences are PRHDT and FYEKMQ (reference sequence). The CDR3 runs 13 residues. The ends lost 6 bases at V and 6 bases at J; junction bases unmatched: 4. The CDR3 DNA reads as TGTGCCAGCAGTTATGACAGGGGCAATGAGCAGTTCTTC. Protein: CASSYDRGNEQFF. Filled out from reference TRBV13 and TRBJ2-1, the complete variable domain reads AAGVIQSPRHLIKEKRETATLKCYPIPRHDTVYWYQQGPGQDPQFLISFYEKMQSDKGSIPDRFSAQQFSDYHSELNMSSLELGDSALYFCASSYDRGNEQFFGPGTRLTVL.

In DNA form, the CDR3 reads TGTGCCAGCAGCTCGTGGACTAGCGGGAGAAAAGATGAGCAGTTCTTC. It encodes CASSSWTSGRKDEQFF. The chain combines TRBV11-2 with TRBJ2-1, with TRBD2 matching 13 bases. This CDR3 is built from 16 residues. The J segment lost 8 bases and the V segment lost 4 bases, leaving 8 bases of the junction unmatched. Germline V gene sequence: CDR1 SGHAT, CDR2 FQNNGV. Filled out from reference TRBV11-2 and TRBJ2-1, the complete variable domain reads EAGVAQSPRYKIIEKRQSVAFWCNPISGHATLYWYQQILGQGPKLLIQFQNNGVVDDSQLPKDRFSAERLKGVDSTLKIQPAKLEDSAVYLCASSSWTSGRKDEQFFGPGTRLTVL.